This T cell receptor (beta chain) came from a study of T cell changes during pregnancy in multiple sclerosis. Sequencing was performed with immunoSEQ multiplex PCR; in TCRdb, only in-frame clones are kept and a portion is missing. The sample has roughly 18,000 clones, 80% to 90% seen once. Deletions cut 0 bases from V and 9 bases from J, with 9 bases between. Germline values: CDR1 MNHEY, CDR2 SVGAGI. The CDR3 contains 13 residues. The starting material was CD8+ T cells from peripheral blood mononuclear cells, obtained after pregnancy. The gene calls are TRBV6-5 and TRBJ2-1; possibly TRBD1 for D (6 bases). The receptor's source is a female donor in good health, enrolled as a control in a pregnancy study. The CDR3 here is CASSYSGGREQFF. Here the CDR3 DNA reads TGTGCCAGCAGTTACTCAGGGGGACGTGAGCAGTTCTTC.